The clone carrying this TCR beta chain was counted between two and nine times. Antigen: not known. The sample comes from a study of blood T cells in healthy people across ages. Looking at the study overall: There was about one barcoded beta molecule captured by template switching per two T cells.

Isolation of PBMCs gave at least 6 million cells per sample. This CDR3 has 13 amino acids. V was pared by 2 bases and J by 9 bases, with 9 bases between. Germline values: CDR1 SGHRS, CDR2 YFSETQ. Primers used in a second PCR of about 7 to 12 cycles were a sample-barcoded 5' primer and a J-beta primer mix. Every cDNA molecule carried a tag from a template-switch adaptor bearing 12 random nucleotides. TCRdb re-called the 5' RACE reads through MiXCR, storing one row per CDR3 protein. The sample has roughly 900,000 distinct CDR3 sequences; more than 25% are singletons. Study findings and constraints: The recorded TCR beta diversity per million T cells decreased in a roughly linear manner with age.

This chain joins TRBV5-1 and TRBJ1-6; D call uncertain. Input material: blood. This TCR was sampled from a woman aged 80 or older in good health. The CDR3: CASSLQSSSPLHF. CDR3 coding DNA: TGCGCCAGCAGCTTACAGTCCAGTTCACCCCTCCACTTT.